This TCR beta chain was captured in a study of cytomegalovirus exposure and HLA in healthy donors. PCR involved 60 Vbeta and 13 Jbeta primers. The assay was immunoSEQ multiplex PCR, and TCRdb's table has in-frame clones only and misses some. The table includes 150,000 to 200,000 clones, 85% detected once. Germline V gene sequence: CDR1 LGHNA, CDR2 YSLEER. Trimming took 4 bases from V and 0 from J, leaving 10 bases between them. The CDR3 loop spans 15 amino acids. The origin of this receptor is a man younger than 40 in good health and CMV-seropositive. This chain connects TRBV4-3 to TRBJ2-1; D is unclear. The sample taken for sequencing was PBMCs. In DNA, the CDR3 is TGCGCCAGCAGCCCCGACTGGAACTCCTACAATGAGCAGTTCTTC. It is translated as CASSPDWNSYNEQFF.